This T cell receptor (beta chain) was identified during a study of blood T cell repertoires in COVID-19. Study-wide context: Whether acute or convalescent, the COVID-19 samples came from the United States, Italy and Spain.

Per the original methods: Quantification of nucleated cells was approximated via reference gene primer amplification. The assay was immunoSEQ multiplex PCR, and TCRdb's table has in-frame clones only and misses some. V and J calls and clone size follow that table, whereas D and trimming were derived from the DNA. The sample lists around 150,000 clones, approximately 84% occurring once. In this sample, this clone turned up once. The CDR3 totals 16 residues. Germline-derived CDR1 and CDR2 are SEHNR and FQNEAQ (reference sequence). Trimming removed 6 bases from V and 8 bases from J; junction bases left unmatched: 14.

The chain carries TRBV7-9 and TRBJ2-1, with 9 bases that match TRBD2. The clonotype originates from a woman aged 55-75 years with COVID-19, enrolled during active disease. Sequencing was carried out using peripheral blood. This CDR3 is CASRDPISGRQDEQFF. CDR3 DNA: TGTGCCAGCAGGGACCCTATTAGCGGGAGACAAGATGAGCAGTTCTTC.